Listed below are T cell receptor beta chains from one sample, sequenced in a study of T-cell memory formation after mild COVID-19. TCRdb re-called the 5' RACE reads through MiXCR, storing one row per CDR3 protein. The sample gives 390,000 or so distinct CDR3 sequences, more than 15% of which show up once; around a fifth is in the top ten. What was sequenced was PBMCs or a T cell subset sorted from them (not recorded which). The source of these receptors is a man aged 18 to 30 who had mild COVID-19 (a few samples of this study predate the infection). Cell type and time point are not known. Each CDR3 is given with its conserved first and last residue. D genes are given only for firm matches. Clone size, where shown, is once, few, many, or a class for clones that have expanded.

V	J	size	D	CDR3	DNA
TRBV7-3	TRBJ2-1	NA	TRBD2	CASSRGLAGNNEQFF	TGTGCCAGCAGTCGGGGACTAGCGGGGAACAATGAGCAGTTCTTC
TRBV3-1	TRBJ2-3	few	TRBD1	CASLKTGASSDTQYF	TGTGCCAGCCTGAAGACAGGGGCATCGTCAGATACGCAGTATTTT
TRBV12-5	TRBJ2-7	many	NA	CASGLSLTVYEQYF	TGTGCTAGTGGTTTGTCTCTAACAGTGTACGAGCAGTACTTC
TRBV4-3	TRBJ2-5	NA	NA	CASSQDLEETQYF	TGCGCCAGCAGCCAAGATTTAGAAGAGACCCAGTACTTC
TRBV18	TRBJ2-7	once	NA	CASSPPVKGDGIQPLYEQYF	TGTGCCAGCTCACCACCGGTAAAGGGGGATGGCATCCAGCCCTTATACGAGCAGTACTTC
TRBV19	TRBJ2-5	NA	NA	CASSMKGETQYF	TGTGCCAGTAGTATGAAGGGGGAGACCCAGTACTTC
TRBV11-2	TRBJ1-2	few	NA	CASSLDVGGSRGYTF	TGTGCCAGCAGCTTAGATGTGGGAGGGAGCCGCGGCTACACCTTC
TRBV5-1	TRBJ1-2	few	NA	CASSLEPPPNYGYTF	TGCGCCAGCAGCTTGGAACCGCCACCAAACTATGGCTACACCTTC
TRBV7-2	TRBJ2-3	many	NA	CASSLEEGVAEPTDTQYF	TGTGCCAGCAGCTTAGAGGAGGGGGTAGCGGAGCCCACAGATACGCAGTATTTT
TRBV7-9	TRBJ1-2	few	NA	CASSSGRRYGYTF	TGTGCCAGCAGCTCGGGACGGCGCTATGGCTACACCTTC
TRBV27	TRBJ1-5	few	NA	CASGGLRTDNQPQHF	TGTGCCAGCGGCGGTCTACGGACGGACAATCAGCCCCAGCATTTT
TRBV2	TRBJ2-7	NA	NA	CASTRDTNYEQYF	TGTGCCAGCACGCGGGACACCAACTACGAGCAGTACTTC
TRBV6-6	TRBJ1-6	NA	TRBD1	CASSSGDRGNSPLHF	TGTGCCAGCAGCTCCGGGGACAGGGGAAATTCACCCCTCCACTTT
TRBV7-3	TRBJ1-6	few	NA	CASSLLAVGSPLHF	TGTGCCAGCAGCTTACTAGCTGTCGGGTCACCCCTCCACTTT
TRBV7-2	TRBJ2-4	few	TRBD1	CASSLTGGNIQYF	TGTGCCAGCAGCTTAACAGGGGGAAACATTCAGTACTTC
TRBV19	TRBJ2-1	NA	TRBD2	CASSIWASGGHTGNEQFF	TGTGCCAGTAGTATCTGGGCTAGCGGGGGACACACGGGCAATGAGCAGTTCTTC
TRBV3-1	TRBJ2-7	few	TRBD1	CASSQGGGLYEQYF	TGTGCCAGCAGCCAAGGAGGGGGCCTCTACGAGCAGTACTTC
TRBV2	TRBJ1-6	NA	NA	CASRQLRLSGKNSPLHF	TGTGCCAGCAGGCAACTCCGGCTATCGGGGAAAAATTCACCCCTCCACTTT
TRBV5-1	TRBJ1-1	NA	NA	CASSLVEGGEAFF	TGCGCCAGCAGCTTGGTAGAGGGCGGTGAAGCTTTCTTT
TRBV7-2	TRBJ2-3	few	NA	CASSSTPLDTQYF	TGTGCCAGCAGCTCGACTCCATTAGATACGCAGTATTTT
TRBV4-1	TRBJ1-5	NA	NA	CASSQPRHGGGQPQHF	TGCGCCAGCAGCCAACCTCGTCACGGAGGAGGTCAGCCCCAGCATTTT
TRBV29-1	TRBJ1-1	NA	NA	CSAHTRSGGTEAFF	TGCAGCGCCCATACTCGGTCAGGAGGGACTGAAGCTTTCTTT
TRBV24-1	TRBJ2-1	few	NA	CATEYLNEQFF	TGTGCCACCGAATATTTGAATGAGCAGTTCTTC
TRBV5-1	TRBJ2-3	NA	NA	CASSLYGAYTDTQYF	TGCGCCAGCAGCTTGTACGGGGCCTACACAGATACGCAGTATTTT
TRBV5-1	TRBJ2-3	few	NA	CASMRTASTDTQYF	TGCGCCAGCATGCGCACCGCTAGCACAGATACGCAGTATTTT
TRBV20-1	TRBJ2-5	few	NA	CSNSQKETQYF	TGCAGTAACAGCCAGAAGGAGACCCAGTACTTC
TRBV27	TRBJ2-3	NA	NA	CASSFPGLDTQYF	TGTGCCAGCAGTTTTCCGGGACTGGATACGCAGTATTTT
TRBV4-3	TRBJ2-2	many	NA	CASSQVGHHSGELFF	TGCGCCAGCAGCCAAGTCGGACATCACTCGGGGGAGCTGTTTTTT
TRBV29-1	TRBJ2-3	NA	TRBD2	CSVSAGVRTDTQYF	TGCAGCGTTTCAGCGGGGGTAAGGACAGATACGCAGTATTTT
TRBV14	TRBJ2-3	NA	NA	CASSLDAGGTDTQYF	TGTGCCAGCAGCCTCGACGCAGGGGGCACAGATACGCAGTATTTT
TRBV6-2/TRBV6-3	TRBJ2-7	few	NA	CATGTSGYEQYF	TGTGCCACCGGGACGTCCGGGTACGAGCAGTACTTC
TRBV5-6	TRBJ2-7	few	NA	CASSSNWDSLSSYEQYF	TGTGCCAGCAGCTCGAATTGGGACTCATTAAGCTCCTACGAGCAGTACTTC
TRBV11-1	TRBJ2-1	few	NA	CASSLAGAGRYNEQFF	TGTGCCAGCAGCTTAGCGGGCGCGGGGCGGTACAATGAGCAGTTCTTC
TRBV5-1	TRBJ1-2	NA	NA	CASRDAYGYTF	TGCGCCAGTCGAGATGCCTATGGCTACACCTTC
TRBV29-1	TRBJ2-2	NA	NA	CSVEDLTDTGELFF	TGCAGCGTTGAAGATCTAACGGACACCGGGGAGCTGTTTTTT
TRBV7-3	TRBJ1-1	NA	NA	CASSLGPVMNTEAFF	TGTGCCAGCAGCTTAGGTCCGGTTATGAACACTGAAGCTTTCTTT
TRBV6-2/TRBV6-3	TRBJ1-2	few	NA	CASSYSVEFEVIPNYGYTF	TGTGCCAGCAGTTACTCAGTGGAGTTCGAAGTAATTCCCAACTATGGCTACACCTTC
TRBV20-1	TRBJ2-2	NA	NA	CSARDQTGGTGELFF	TGCAGTGCTAGAGACCAGACAGGAGGGACCGGGGAGCTGTTTTTT
TRBV18	TRBJ2-7	NA	NA	CASSPSRGLSLEQYF	TGTGCCAGCTCACCAAGCCGGGGGCTTTCCCTCGAGCAGTACTTC
TRBV15	TRBJ2-1	few	NA	CATASLGGSNEQFF	TGTGCCACCGCGTCGCTTGGGGGTTCAAATGAGCAGTTCTTC
TRBV2	TRBJ2-3	NA	NA	CASRGVTSTDTQYF	TGTGCCAGCAGAGGCGTAACTAGCACAGATACGCAGTATTTT
TRBV10-2	TRBJ1-5	few	NA	CASMKGRNQPQHF	TGCGCCAGCATGAAAGGAAGGAATCAGCCCCAGCATTTT
TRBV12-5	TRBJ2-3	few	TRBD2	CASGPSGAYSTDTQYF	TGTGCTAGTGGTCCCAGCGGGGCCTATAGCACAGATACGCAGTATTTT
TRBV9	TRBJ2-1	NA	NA	CASSVATGIREQFF	TGTGCCAGCAGCGTAGCTACAGGGATCCGTGAGCAGTTCTTC
TRBV5-6	TRBJ2-1	NA	NA	CASSFSEAPYNEQFF	TGTGCCAGCAGCTTCTCTGAGGCCCCCTACAATGAGCAGTTCTTC
TRBV18	TRBJ2-5	few	TRBD2	CASSLGLAGVRKETQYF	TGTGCCAGCTCGCTTGGACTAGCGGGGGTGCGAAAAGAGACCCAGTACTTC
TRBV5-1	TRBJ2-3	few	TRBD2	CASSEAGARDTQYF	TGCGCCAGCAGCGAAGCGGGGGCCCGAGATACGCAGTATTTT